The TCR beta chain under discussion was sequenced for a study of T cells in Graves' hyperthyroidism and ophthalmopathy. The junction had 3 bases not matched to a gene; V was cut back by 1 base and J by 5 bases. Germline lookup yields CDR1 SGHNT and CDR2 YYREEE (reference sequence). The CDR3 contains 14 residues. The study excluded patients with uncontrolled infection, other autoimmune disease, pregnancy or lactation. The TCR beta CDR3 regions underwent amplification using RNA transcripts as the source. A set of HTBI primers served as the primers for a first-round RT-PCR of the TCR CDR3. TCRdb independently ran MiXCR on the multiplex PCR reads; one entry per CDR3 protein. Altogether hundreds of thousands of distinct CDR3 sequences are present, 18% being singletons, with the ten largest covering around 17%.

This clonotype was sampled from a woman in her fifties or sixties with Graves' hyperthyroidism that later progressed to Graves' ophthalmopathy. The sample was blood. V gene TRBV5-4 combines with J gene TRBJ2-5, with 9 bases aligning to TRBD1. In DNA form, the CDR3 reads TGTGCCAGCAGCTTGTGGGACAGGGATGAGACCCAGTACTTC. Translation gives CASSLWDRDETQYF.